Sequencing of this TCR beta chain was carried out in a study of blood T cells in healthy people across ages. CDR1 is DFQATT and CDR2 is SNEGSKA in the germline V gene (reference sequence). This CDR3 spans 15 amino acids. V lost 1 base, J lost 3 bases, and 13 bases lay in between. A sample-barcoded 5' primer and a J-beta primer mix were used in a second PCR of roughly 7 to 12 cycles. MiXCR was run by TCRdb on the 5' RACE reads, yielding one entry per CDR3 protein. The table has over 450,000 distinct CDR3 sequences, less than 25% seen once; the top ten hold roughly 10%. This sample also belongs to another study, concerning T cells of mothers and their children. This second report adds: Second-PCR amplification with M1S added sample barcodes and 2-4 random nucleotides.

The clonotype originates from a boy aged 5-17 years in good health. The sequenced sample was blood. The gene calls are TRBV20-1 and TRBJ2-1; possibly TRBD2 for D (6 bases). CDR3 nucleotide sequence: TGCAGTGCTAGAGCGAGCGGAGGGGACTACAATGAGCAGTTCTTC. Its translation: CSARASGGDYNEQFF.